The subject of this entry is one T cell receptor beta chain. Its target is unknown. Described treatment: some 20 received Ad26.COV2.S at low or high dose, single or two shots; roughly five received placebo; per-sample allocation not given. Day 63 after the first injection of vaccine or placebo was the sampling time. Built on an Ad26 vector, the vaccine expressed Wuhan-strain SARS-CoV-2 spike. The sample belongs to a study of Ad26.COV2.S vaccination and SARS-CoV-2 variants. Whole-study results and caveats: Breadth and depth estimates from TCRs may understate total T cell responses.

Germline V lookup: CDR1 SGHTA, CDR2 FQGNSA. CDR3 size: 17 residues. V trimming: 4 bases; J trimming: 4 bases; junction bases outside the gene matches: 12. Measured with immunoSEQ multiplex PCR; TCRdb has only the in-frame clones, and not every one. The sample holds about 680,000 clones, roughly 90% seen once. The sample in question was peripheral blood, obtained in a trial of Ad26.COV2.S vaccine versus placebo. The chain employs TRBV7-2 and TRBJ2-3; 9 positions match TRBD1. This clonotype originated in a person between 18 and 60 years old who received the Ad26.COV2.S COVID-19 vaccine or a placebo. CDR3 in DNA: TGTGCCAGCAGCTCAGGTCCGGACAGGGGCCTTGCAGATACGCAGTATTTT. Protein product: CASSSGPDRGLADTQYF.